Presented here are 15 T cell receptor beta chains from one specimen sequenced in a study of Graves' ophthalmopathy and Graves' hyperthyroidism. RNA transcripts yielded amplified TCR beta CDR3 regions. First-round RT-PCR used HTBI primers; second-round multiplex PCR followed. TCRdb fed the multiplex PCR reads into MiXCR, producing one record per CDR3 protein. The sample contains about 180,000 distinct CDR3 sequences, over 35% of which appear only once. The sequencing sample was made of peripheral blood. These receptors all come from a woman in her thirties or forties with Graves' ophthalmopathy.

This clonotype showed up many times. The rearrangement joins TRBV12-3 or TRBV12-4 to TRBJ1-2, with D maybe TRBD1 (5 bases). Trimming took off 2 bases at V and 3 bases at J, with 10 bases between the two ends. The CDR3 is 14 residues long. The chain's CDR3 is CASSLRGSDYGYTF. CDR3 nucleotide sequence: TGTGCCAGCAGTTTACGGGGCTCGGACTATGGCTACACCTTC.

Ten or more counts support this clonotype. The V gene is TRBV7-2, the J gene TRBJ1-2, with TRBD1 identical over 9 bases. J lost 4 bases, V lost 5 bases, and 8 bases had no gene match. This CDR3 has 15 amino acids. Per germline, CDR1 SGHTA and CDR2 FQGNSA. CDR3 in DNA: TGTGCCAGCAGCCCGGGACAGGGCGAAATCTATGGCTACACCTTC. Protein sequence: CASSPGQGEIYGYTF.

This clonotype was found many times. This chain uses TRBV12-3 or TRBV12-4 with TRBJ2-7; TRBD1 might be the D (5 bases). Trimming cost V 4 bases and J 3 bases, with 7 bases left between them. The CDR3 runs to 12 residues. The CDR3 reads CASSYQGYEQYF. DNA for the CDR3: TGTGCCAGCAGTTATCAGGGCTACGAGCAGTACTTC.

This clonotype was counted many times. This rearrangement joins TRBV20-1 to TRBJ1-2, with 8 bases that match TRBD1. The V and J ends lost 6 bases and 4 bases, in that order; junction bases with no gene match: 10. The CDR3 length is 14 residues. Germline V CDR1 and CDR2: DFQATT, SNEGSKA (reference sequence). CDR3 sequence (DNA): TGCAGTGCCGGGGGCTTTCAGGGGGCCTATGGCTACACCTTC. Its translation: CSAGGFQGAYGYTF.

The CDR3 DNA is TGCAGCTTCGACTGGGGAAACGAGCAGTACTTC. Translation: CSFDWGNEQYF. This sequence joins TRBV29-1 and TRBJ2-7; D unresolved. The CDR3 covers 11 residues. The V end lost 8 bases, the J end lost 5 bases, and 13 bases lay between the germline ends. CDR1 and CDR2 (germline): SQVTM, ANQGSEA.

This clonotype was recorded only once. The V gene is TRBV6-1, the J gene TRBJ2-5, with D unclear. The CDR3 runs to 14 residues. V gave up 8 bases and J gave up 3 bases, with 16 bases separating them. Germline values: CDR1 MNHNS, CDR2 SASEGT. As DNA, the CDR3 is TGTGCCAGCTGTCCCTACCGAGATGAAGAGACCCAGTACTTC. This codes for CASCPYRDEETQYF.

This clonotype has just one count. The chain is built from TRBV29-1 and TRBJ2-7; D call uncertain. V lost 5 bases and J 0 bases, leaving 8 bases between the germline ends. This CDR3 comprises 12 residues. Looked up from germline, CDR1 is SQVTM and CDR2 is ANQGSEA. The CDR3 loop reads CSVLGYSYEQYF. As DNA, the CDR3 is TGCAGCGTTTTGGGGTACTCCTACGAGCAGTACTTC.

This clonotype was detected a few times. This chain connects TRBV6-2 or TRBV6-3 to TRBJ2-5; D unresolved. Deletions cut 4 bases from V and 4 bases from J, with 16 bases between. This CDR3 spans 15 amino acids. Germline CDR1 MNHEY, CDR2 SVGEGT. This chain's CDR3 is CASSSPWAERETQYF. DNA for the CDR3: TGTGCCAGCAGTTCTCCCTGGGCCGAGCGAGAGACCCAGTACTTC.

The rearrangement joins TRBV9 to TRBJ2-7; D unresolved. CDR3 length equals 14 residues. Deletions cut 4 bases from V and 2 bases from J, with 13 bases between. CDR1 is SGDLS, CDR2 YYNGEE, per germline. CDR3 region: CASSRDQPPYEQYF. As DNA, the CDR3 is TGTGCCAGCAGCCGTGACCAGCCCCCCTACGAGCAGTACTTC.

This clonotype was seen repeatedly, ten times or more. This sequence joins TRBV28 and TRBJ1-1; D remains unclear. Trimming shortened V by 2 bases and J by 6 bases, and 16 bases separated the two germline ends. This CDR3 has 15 amino acids. Germline V CDR1 and CDR2: MDHEN, SYDVKM. CDR3 amino acids: CASSLTTEGSPEAFF. CDR3 DNA sequence: TGTGCCAGCAGTTTAACGACCGAGGGAAGCCCTGAAGCTTTCTTT.

The gene calls are TRBV7-2 and TRBJ2-7; 8 bases line up with TRBD1. There are 12 residues in the CDR3. Germline V gives CDR1 SGHTA, CDR2 FQGNSA. Germline trimming cut 5 bases from V and 6 bases from J; bases unmatched to any gene: 3. The CDR3 nucleotides read TGTGCCAGCAGCGCACAGGGGGTCGAGCAGTACTTC. Translation: CASSAQGVEQYF. Drawing the rest from reference TRBV7-2 and TRBJ2-7, the complete variable domain is GAGVSQSPSNKVTEKGKDVELRCDPISGHTALYWYRQSLGQGLEFLIYFQGNSAPDKSGLPSDRFSAERTGGSVSTLTIQRTQQEDSAVYLCASSAQGVEQYFGPGTRLTVT.

The V and J genes are TRBV30 and TRBJ2-5, with D possibly being TRBD2 (5 bases). Germline V gives CDR1 GTSNPN, CDR2 SVGIG (reference sequence). This CDR3 contains 13 residues. Trimming pared 0 bases from V and 2 bases from J, leaving 7 bases between. CDR3 DNA sequence: TGTGCCTGGAGTGTACGACTACAAGAGACCCAGTACTTC. This sequence encodes CAWSVRLQETQYF.

This clonotype appeared many times. The CDR3, as DNA: TGCGCCAGCAGCCAAGACGGAGGGCAGCCCCAGCATTTT. This gives the protein CASSQDGGQPQHF. The chain recombines TRBV4-1 with TRBJ1-5; D remains ambiguous. The V end was cut by 0 bases, the J end by 7 bases, with 7 bases between. The germline V gene has CDR1 MGHRA and CDR2 YSYEKL. This CDR3 is 13 amino acids long.

The rearrangement uses TRBV4-1 and TRBJ2-7; TRBD1 is a possible D gene (6 bases). V was clipped by 0 bases and J by 3 bases, with 9 bases between them. The CDR3 is 14 amino acids. The germline gives CDR1 MGHRA, CDR2 YSYEKL. CDR3 nucleotides: TGCGCCAGCAGCCAAGAAGGACAGATCTACGAGCAGTACTTC. Its translation: CASSQEGQIYEQYF.

This clonotype came up many times. The chain joins TRBV6-2 or TRBV6-3 to TRBJ1-1; no firm D call. This CDR3 has 14 amino acids. V was clipped by 7 bases and J by 2 bases, with 14 bases between them. Per the germline V gene, CDR1 is MNHEY and CDR2 is SVGEGT. CDR3 coding DNA: TGTGCCAGCACCGGAAGAACAACTAACACTGAAGCTTTCTTT. It is translated as CASTGRTTNTEAFF.